This entry concerns a single T cell receptor (beta chain). Antigen specificity is unknown. Sequence at one end of the junction differs from germline and may be a read error. The assay was immunoSEQ multiplex PCR, and TCRdb's table has in-frame clones only and misses some. The sample includes around 51,000 clones, about 86% seen only once; the top ten take approximately 3%. The data derive from a study of OX40 agonist ivuxolimab in advanced cancers. The study, taken as a whole, reports: Which antigen the expanded peripheral T cells recognized is unknown. CD4+ T cells averaged fewer expanded clones than CD8+ T cells. By week 6 at 0.1 to 3.0 mg/kg, blood CD4+ and CD8+ T cells had expanded clonally.

This CDR3 comprises 15 residues. Germline V lookup: CDR1 MGHRA, CDR2 YSYEKL. Autoimmune disease history or systemic immunosuppression led to patient exclusion. This chain connects TRBV4-1 to TRBJ2-1; D is uncertain. The receptor's source is an adult with an advanced solid tumor such as melanoma, head and neck, liver or kidney cancer. The material sequenced was CD4+ or CD8+ T cells sorted from blood, taken in a trial of the OX40 agonist ivuxolimab. The CDR3 coding sequence is TGCGCCGGCAGCCAAGTCGGAAGGGCGGTCGATGAGCAGTTCTTC. Translation: CAGSQVGRAVDEQFF.